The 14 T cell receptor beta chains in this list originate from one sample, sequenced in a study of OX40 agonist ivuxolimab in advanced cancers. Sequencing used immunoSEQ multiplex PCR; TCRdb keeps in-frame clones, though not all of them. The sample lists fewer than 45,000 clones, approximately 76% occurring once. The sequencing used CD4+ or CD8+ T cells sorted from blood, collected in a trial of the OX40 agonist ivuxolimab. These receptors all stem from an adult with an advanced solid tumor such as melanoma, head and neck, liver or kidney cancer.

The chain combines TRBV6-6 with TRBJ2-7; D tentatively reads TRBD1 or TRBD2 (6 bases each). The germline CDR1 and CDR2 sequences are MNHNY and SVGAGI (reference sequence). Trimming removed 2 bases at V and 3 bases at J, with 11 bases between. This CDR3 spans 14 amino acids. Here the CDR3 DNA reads TGTGCCAGCAGTTACGAGGGGGGCTTCTACGAGCAGTACTTC. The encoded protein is CASSYEGGFYEQYF.

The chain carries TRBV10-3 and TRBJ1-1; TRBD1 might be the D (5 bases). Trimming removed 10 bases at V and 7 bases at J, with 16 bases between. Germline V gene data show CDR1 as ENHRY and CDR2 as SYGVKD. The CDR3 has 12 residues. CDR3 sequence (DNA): TGTGCCACCAAGGGGCAATTGCTTGAAGCTTTCTTT. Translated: CATKGQLLEAFF.

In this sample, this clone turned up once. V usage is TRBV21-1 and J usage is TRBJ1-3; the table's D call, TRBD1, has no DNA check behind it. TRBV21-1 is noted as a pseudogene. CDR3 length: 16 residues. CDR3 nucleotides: TGTGCCAGCAGCACCTATCGACAGGAAGCTGGAAACACCATATATTTT. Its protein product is CASSTYRQEAGNTIYF.

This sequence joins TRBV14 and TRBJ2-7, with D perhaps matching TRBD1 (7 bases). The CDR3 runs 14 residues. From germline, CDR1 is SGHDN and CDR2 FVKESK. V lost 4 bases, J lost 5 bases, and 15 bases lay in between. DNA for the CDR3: TGTGCCAGCAGCCCCCGACAGGGACTCAACGAGCAGTACTTC. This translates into CASSPRQGLNEQYF. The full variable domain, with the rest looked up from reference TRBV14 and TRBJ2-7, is EAGVTQFPSHSVIEKGQTVTLRCDPISGHDNLYWYRRVMGKEIKFLLHFVKESKQDESGMPNNRFLAERTGGTYSTLKVQPAELEDSGVYFCASSPRQGLNEQYFGPGTRLTVT.

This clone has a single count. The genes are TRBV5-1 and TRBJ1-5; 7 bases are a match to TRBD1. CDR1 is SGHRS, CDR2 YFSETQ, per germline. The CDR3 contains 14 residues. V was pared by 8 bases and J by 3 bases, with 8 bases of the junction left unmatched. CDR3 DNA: TGCGCCAGTCGACAGGGTTACGACAATCAGCCCCAGCATTTT. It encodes CASRQGYDNQPQHF.

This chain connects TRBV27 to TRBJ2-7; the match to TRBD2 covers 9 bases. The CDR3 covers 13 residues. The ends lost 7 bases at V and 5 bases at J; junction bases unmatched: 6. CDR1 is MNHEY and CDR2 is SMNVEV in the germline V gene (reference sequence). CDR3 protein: CASKVAGEHEQYF. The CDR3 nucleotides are TGTGCCAGCAAGGTAGCGGGGGAACACGAGCAGTACTTC.

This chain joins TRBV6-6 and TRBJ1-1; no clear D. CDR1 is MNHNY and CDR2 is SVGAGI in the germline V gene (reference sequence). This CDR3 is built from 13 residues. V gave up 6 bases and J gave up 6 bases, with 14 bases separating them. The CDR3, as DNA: TGTGCCAGCAGCCCCAGCCGGGTAGCTGAAGCTTTCTTT. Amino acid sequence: CASSPSRVAEAFF.

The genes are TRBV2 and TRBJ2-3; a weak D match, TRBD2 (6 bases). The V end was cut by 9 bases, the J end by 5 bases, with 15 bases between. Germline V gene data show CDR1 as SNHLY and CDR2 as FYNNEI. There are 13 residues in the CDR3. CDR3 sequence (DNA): TGTGCCAGGGGGGGACCGGGGGAAGATACGCAGTATTTT. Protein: CARGGPGEDTQYF.

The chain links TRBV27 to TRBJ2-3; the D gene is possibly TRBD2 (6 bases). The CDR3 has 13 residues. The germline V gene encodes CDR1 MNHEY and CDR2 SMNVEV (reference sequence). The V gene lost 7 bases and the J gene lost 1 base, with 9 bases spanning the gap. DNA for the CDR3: TGTGCCAGCAAGCAGCGGGGCACAGATACGCAGTATTTT. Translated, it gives CASKQRGTDTQYF.

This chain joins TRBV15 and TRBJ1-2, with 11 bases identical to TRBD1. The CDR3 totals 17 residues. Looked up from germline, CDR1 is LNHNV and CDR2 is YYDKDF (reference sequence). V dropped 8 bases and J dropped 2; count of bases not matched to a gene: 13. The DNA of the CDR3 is TGTGCCACCCTTCCGGGACAGGGGGTATCGGGGAACTATGGCTACACCTTC. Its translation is CATLPGQGVSGNYGYTF. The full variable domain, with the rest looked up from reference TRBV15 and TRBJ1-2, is DAMVIQNPRYQVTQFGKPVTLSCSQTLNHNVMYWYQQKSSQAPKLLFHYYDKDFNNEADTPDNFQSRRPNTSFCFLDIRSPGLGDTAMYLCATLPGQGVSGNYGYTFGSGTRLTVV.

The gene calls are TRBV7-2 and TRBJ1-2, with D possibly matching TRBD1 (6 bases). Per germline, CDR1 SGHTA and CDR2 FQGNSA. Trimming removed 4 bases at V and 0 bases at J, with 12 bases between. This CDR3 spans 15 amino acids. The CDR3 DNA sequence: TGTGCCAGCAGCTCTCGGACAGCGGCTAACTATGGCTACACCTTC. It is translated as CASSSRTAANYGYTF.

The CDR3 spells CASSQGIHEQYV. The CDR3 DNA is TGTGCCAGCAGCCAGGGGATCCACGAGCAGTACGTC. The chain employs TRBV11-2 and TRBJ2-7; D is possibly TRBD1 (6 bases). Germline assignment: CDR1 SGHAT and CDR2 FQNNGV. V dropped 5 bases and J dropped 5 bases, with 10 bases sitting between them. CDR3 length equals 12 residues.

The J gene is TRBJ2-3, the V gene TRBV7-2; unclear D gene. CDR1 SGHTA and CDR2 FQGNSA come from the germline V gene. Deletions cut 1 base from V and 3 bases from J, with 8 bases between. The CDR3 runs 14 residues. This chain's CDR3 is CASSLGARTDTQYF. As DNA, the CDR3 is TGTGCCAGCAGCTTAGGTGCTAGGACAGATACGCAGTATTTT.

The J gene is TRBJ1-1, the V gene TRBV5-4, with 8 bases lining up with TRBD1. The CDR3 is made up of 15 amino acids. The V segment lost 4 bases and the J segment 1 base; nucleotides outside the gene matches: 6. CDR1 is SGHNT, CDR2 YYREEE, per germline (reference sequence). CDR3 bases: TGTGCCAGCAGCATCAGGGGGCTAGCGAACACTGAAGCTTTCTTT. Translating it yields CASSIRGLANTEAFF.